The 32 T cell receptor beta chains below all came from one sample that was sequenced in a study of T cell responses to AZD1222 COVID-19 vaccine. Data came from immunoSEQ multiplex PCR; TCRdb stores just in-frame clones and leaves some out. The sample holds 140,000 or so clones; 85% to 95% are singletons and the top ten take roughly 12%. Here the sequenced sample was peripheral blood, taken after recovery from COVID-19. These receptors all come from an adult who had recovered from COVID-19.

This chain joins TRBV28 and TRBJ2-1; 14 bases align to TRBD2. CDR3 size: 19 residues. The junction had 13 bases not matched to a gene; V was cut back by 5 bases and J by 4 bases. The germline gives CDR1 MDHEN, CDR2 SYDVKM. CDR3 region: CASSPGLAGGPYHYNEQFF. CDR3 nucleotides: TGTGCCAGCAGTCCCGGACTAGCGGGAGGACCGTACCATTACAATGAGCAGTTCTTC.

This clone occurred once. The V and J genes are TRBV19 and TRBJ2-7; D might be TRBD1 or TRBD2, each matching 5 bases. V was trimmed by 5 bases and J by 0 bases, leaving 14 bases between them. Per germline, CDR1 LNHDA and CDR2 SQIVND (reference sequence). The CDR3 loop spans 15 amino acids. CDR3 residues: CASSPGTESSYEQYF. The CDR3 region has the DNA TGTGCCAGTAGTCCGGGGACGGAGAGCTCCTACGAGCAGTACTTC. The full variable domain, in which reference TRBV19 and TRBJ2-7 provide the parts outside the CDR3, is DGGITQSPKYLFRKEGQNVTLSCEQNLNHDAMYWYRQDPGQGLRLIYYSQIVNDFQKGDIAEGYSVSREKKESFPLTVTSAQKNPTAFYLCASSPGTESSYEQYFGPGTRLTVT.

The rearrangement joins TRBV6-5 to TRBJ2-7, with 7 bases lining up with TRBD1. The V gene's germline CDR1 is MNHEY and CDR2 SVGAGI. This CDR3 is 13 amino acids long. The ends lost 5 bases at V and 5 bases at J; junction bases unmatched: 6. The CDR3 region is CASSPPGTDEQYF. The CDR3 region has the DNA TGTGCCAGCAGTCCTCCCGGGACAGACGAGCAGTACTTC.

On this clone itself: It is unclear where the CDR3 begins or ends on the DNA, so no DNA is shown, and the CDR3 is as TCRdb lists it. The chain links TRBV30 to TRBJ2-7. Germline CDR1 is GTSNPN and CDR2 is SVGIG (reference sequence). The CDR3 is 16 amino acids long, termini counted. This CDR3 is CAWSVLRALKTYEQYF.

This clone has a single count. V usage is TRBV27 and J usage is TRBJ2-3; D is possibly TRBD1 or TRBD2 (5 bases each). The CDR3 runs 14 residues. Deletions cut 5 bases from V and 2 bases from J, with 11 bases between. From germline, CDR1 is MNHEY and CDR2 SMNVEV (reference sequence). The DNA of the CDR3 is TGTGCCAGCAGTCTTGAGGGGCACACAGATACGCAGTATTTT. It is translated as CASSLEGHTDTQYF.

The V call is TRBV19, the J call TRBJ1-5; TRBD1 is a possible D gene (5 bases). The CDR3 covers 15 residues. The V gene's germline CDR1 is LNHDA and CDR2 SQIVND (reference sequence). V lost 5 bases to trimming and J lost 5 bases, with 16 bases between them. The DNA of the CDR3 is TGTGCCAGTAGTCCGAGGGGTAGGAAGGATCAGCCCCAGCATTTT. It translates to CASSPRGRKDQPQHF.

J is TRBJ2-1 and V is TRBV3-1 (or the pseudogene TRBV3-2), with D perhaps matching TRBD2 (7 bases). CDR3 length equals 14 residues. The germline V gene has CDR1 LGHDT and CDR2 YNNKEL (reference sequence). V gave up 4 bases and J gave up 9 bases, with 16 bases separating them. The CDR3 region is CASSLGGGPTEQFF. In DNA, the CDR3 is TGTGCCAGCAGCCTAGGGGGAGGGCCTACTGAGCAGTTCTTC.

The CDR3 DNA is TGTGCCAGCAGCTTAAATCAGGACTATAATTCACCCCTCCACTTT. This sequence encodes CASSLNQDYNSPLHF. The V call is TRBV13, the J call TRBJ1-6; D not certain. Trimming removed 2 bases at V and 3 bases at J, with 8 bases between. The CDR3 length is 15 residues. The germline CDR1 and CDR2 sequences are PRHDT and FYEKMQ (reference sequence).

The V and J genes are TRBV18 and TRBJ1-1; no definite D call. From germline, CDR1 is KGHSH and CDR2 LQKENI. Trimming removed 6 bases at V and 1 base at J, with 15 bases between. CDR3 size: 15 residues. The CDR3 nucleotides read TGTGCCAGCTCTCCGCCCCCTGTCGGGAACACTGAAGCTTTCTTT. It yields the protein CASSPPPVGNTEAFF.

V gene TRBV18 combines with J gene TRBJ2-7; no clear D gene. Looked up from germline, CDR1 is KGHSH and CDR2 is LQKENI. CDR3 length equals 12 residues. V was clipped by 4 bases and J by 7 bases, with 11 bases between them. CDR3 DNA sequence: TGTGCCAGCTCACAGTACATGGGGGAGCAGTACTTC. Residues: CASSQYMGEQYF.

V and J are TRBV19 and TRBJ2-1; D gene ambiguous. Per the germline V gene, CDR1 is LNHDA and CDR2 is SQIVND (reference sequence). The CDR3 totals 13 residues. V gave up 5 bases and J gave up 6 bases, with 11 bases separating them. This chain's CDR3 is CASSLAGGNEQFF. CDR3 coding DNA: TGTGCCAGTAGTCTTGCCGGTGGCAATGAGCAGTTCTTC.

This chain uses TRBV5-1 with TRBJ2-2, with 9 bases matching TRBD1. With 3 bases clipped from V and 1 base from J, the junction kept 4 bases outside the gene matches. Germline CDR1 and CDR2: SGHRS and YFSETQ. The CDR3 covers 16 residues. CDR3 sequence reads: CASSYGTGRNTGELFF. The CDR3 DNA reads as TGCGCCAGCAGCTATGGGACAGGGAGGAACACCGGGGAGCTGTTTTTT.

This sequence joins TRBV2 and TRBJ2-7, with 9 bases fitting TRBD1. This CDR3 is built from 14 residues. The germline gives CDR1 SNHLY, CDR2 FYNNEI. The V gene end was trimmed by 4 bases and the J gene end by 5 bases; junction bases not matched to a gene: 6. CDR3 nucleotide sequence: TGTGCCAGCAGTGGGGACAGGGTTTACGACGAGCAGTACTTC. Translating gives CASSGDRVYDEQYF.

V is TRBV5-1 and J is TRBJ2-3, with D tentatively TRBD2 (6 bases). Between the trimmed V and J ends, which lost 1 base and 3 bases, there was a span of 21 bases. Germline-derived CDR1 and CDR2 are SGHRS and YFSETQ. The CDR3 spans 18 residues. Here the CDR3 reads CASSLPPGEKWGTDTQYF. The DNA of the CDR3 is TGCGCCAGCAGCTTGCCCCCGGGGGAGAAATGGGGTACAGATACGCAGTATTTT.

Only one count was recorded for this clone. The chain is built from TRBV4-2 and TRBJ2-7; D gene ambiguous. The CDR3 extends over 16 amino acids. Between the trimmed V and J ends, which lost 4 bases and 3 bases, there was a span of 19 bases. CDR1 and CDR2 (germline): LGHNA, YNFKEQ. CDR3 sequence: CASSLSSQGLSYEQYF. CDR3 DNA: TGTGCCAGCAGCCTATCCAGCCAAGGCCTAAGCTACGAGCAGTACTTC.

This sequence joins TRBV7-2 and TRBJ2-7, with D maybe TRBD2 (5 bases). Germline V gives CDR1 SGHTA, CDR2 FQGNSA. V lost 1 base to trimming and J lost 1 base, with 11 bases between them. The CDR3 consists of 15 residues. In nucleotides, the CDR3 is TGTGCCAGCAGCTTAGTCAATAGCGAGTCCTACGAGCAGTACTTC. Its translation: CASSLVNSESYEQYF.

The genes are TRBV24-1 and TRBJ2-3; D could derive from TRBD1 or TRBD2 (5 bases each). Germline CDR1 and CDR2: KGHDR and SFDVKD. CDR3 size: 14 residues. Trimming took 2 bases from V and 9 from J, leaving 14 bases between them. The CDR3 sequence: CATSDSSRGFTQYF. The CDR3 coding sequence is TGTGCCACCAGTGATTCCTCGAGGGGTTTCACGCAGTATTTT.

The gene calls are TRBV19 and TRBJ2-2; 7 nucleotides line up with TRBD2. Germline CDR1 and CDR2: LNHDA and SQIVND (reference sequence). The CDR3 contains 16 residues. The V and J ends lost 6 bases and 2 bases, in that order; junction bases with no gene match: 9. The CDR3 sequence is CASRWGLAANTGELFF. The DNA of the CDR3 is TGTGCCAGTAGATGGGGTCTAGCGGCAAACACCGGGGAGCTGTTTTTT.

This sequence joins TRBV6-4 and TRBJ1-5; TRBD1 is a possible D gene (5 bases). Trimming removed 3 bases at V and 2 bases at J, with 8 bases between. Germline loops: CDR1 MRHNA, CDR2 SNTAGT. CDR3 length: 14 residues. The CDR3 reads CASSEGAGNQPQHF. The CDR3 DNA sequence: TGTGCCAGCAGTGAAGGGGCGGGCAATCAGCCCCAGCATTTT.

This sequence joins TRBV10-3 and TRBJ2-7, with D possibly being TRBD2 (6 bases). The CDR3 covers 12 residues. V was clipped by 11 bases and J by 5 bases, with 16 bases between them. Germline V gives CDR1 ENHRY, CDR2 SYGVKD. The CDR3 nucleotides read TGTGCCTCAAGGAGGGATGCTAACGAGCAGTACTTC. It is translated as CASRRDANEQYF.

V usage is TRBV27 and J usage is TRBJ1-5; 8 nucleotides line up with TRBD1. Germline V gene data show CDR1 as MNHEY and CDR2 as SMNVEV (reference sequence). V shed 4 bases, J shed 7 bases, and the junction held 6 bases outside the gene matches. The CDR3 runs 14 residues. The CDR3 DNA sequence: TGTGCCAGCAGTTCCATAGACAGGGGACAGCCCCAGCATTTT. Protein: CASSSIDRGQPQHF.

The chain links TRBV27 to TRBJ2-1; no clear D. Germline loops: CDR1 MNHEY, CDR2 SMNVEV (reference sequence). The CDR3 covers 17 residues. Deletions cut 5 bases from V and 7 bases from J, with 24 bases between. The CDR3 loop reads CASSKLAAATRKNEQFF. The CDR3 nucleotides read TGTGCCAGCAGTAAACTCGCCGCGGCGACACGGAAAAATGAGCAGTTCTTC.

Written as DNA, the CDR3 is TGTGCCAGCAGTGACGACAGGGCTGGGGCCAACGTCCTGACTTTC. Translation: CASSDDRAGANVLTF. The rearrangement joins TRBV6-1 to TRBJ2-6, with 7 positions matching TRBD1. The junction had 1 base not matched to a gene; V was cut back by 3 bases and J by 2 bases. The CDR3 runs 15 residues. Germline CDR1 is MNHNS and CDR2 is SASEGT.

The chain couples TRBV11-3 to TRBJ1-1, with D uncertain. CDR1 and CDR2 from the germline V gene are SGHNT and YENEEA. V was pared by 1 base and J by 1 base, with 10 bases between. CDR3 length: 15 residues. The CDR3 nucleotides are TGTGCCAGCAGCTTAGGAGGCAGCAAGAACACTGAAGCTTTCTTT. Translating it yields CASSLGGSKNTEAFF.

The chain combines TRBV28 with TRBJ2-3, with D perhaps TRBD2 (5 bases). V lost 5 bases and J lost 10, with 10 bases in between. Germline-derived CDR1 and CDR2 are MDHEN and SYDVKM. The length of the CDR3 is 11 residues. The CDR3 region has the DNA TGTGCCAGCAGTACCGGGAAAGCGCAGTATTTT. Translation: CASSTGKAQYF.

This clone was seen only once. The rearrangement uses TRBV27 and TRBJ1-1, with D maybe TRBD1 (5 bases). CDR1 and CDR2 (germline): MNHEY, SMNVEV (reference sequence). This CDR3 is 17 amino acids long. V shed 0 bases and J shed 0 bases, with 14 bases lying between them. The CDR3: CASSLSPITDMNTEAFF. CDR3 bases: TGTGCCAGCAGTTTATCGCCAATTACGGACATGAACACTGAAGCTTTCTTT.

Points on this clone: One end of the junction is discordant with germline, which a read error may explain. This sequence joins TRBV11-2 and TRBJ2-7; D ambiguous. Germline V gene data show CDR1 as SGHAT and CDR2 as FQNNGV. The CDR3 is 12 residues long. The CDR3 bases are TGTGCCAGCAGCTTATACGGGCCACGAGGCAACTTC. Its protein is CASSLYGPRGNF.

This chain joins TRBV19 and TRBJ1-3; D is unresolved. The CDR3 is 13 residues long. CDR1 is LNHDA and CDR2 is SQIVND in the germline V gene (reference sequence). V lost 3 bases, J lost 3 bases, and 6 bases lay in between. CDR3 DNA sequence: TGTGCCAGTAGTATCAGCAGTGGAAACACCATATATTTT. Encoded protein: CASSISSGNTIYF.

The V gene is TRBV11-1, the J gene TRBJ2-1, with 8 bases lining up with TRBD2. Germline V gene sequence: CDR1 SGHAT, CDR2 FQDESV (reference sequence). This CDR3 region has 15 residues. With 2 bases clipped from V and 3 bases from J, the junction kept 3 bases outside the gene matches. As DNA, the CDR3 is TGTGCCAGCAGCTTAAGCGGGAGCGTCTACAATGAGCAGTTCTTC. It encodes CASSLSGSVYNEQFF.

This clone came up once. The CDR3 coding sequence is TGTGCCTGGAGTGTGGGACTAGCGGGAGACGAGCAGTACTTC. Its protein product is CAWSVGLAGDEQYF. V and J are TRBV30 and TRBJ2-7; 14 nucleotides align to TRBD2. The CDR3 extends over 14 amino acids. The V gene end was trimmed by 0 bases and the J gene end by 5 bases; junction bases not matched to a gene: 0. In germline, CDR1 is GTSNPN, CDR2 SVGIG (reference sequence).

The gene calls are TRBV11-2 and TRBJ2-7; the match to TRBD2 covers 7 bases. The CDR3 spans 16 residues. Germline CDR1 and CDR2: SGHAT and FQNNGV. V shed 4 bases and J 2 bases; nucleotides not matched to a gene: 11. The CDR3, as DNA: TGTGCCAGCAGCTCAACGTTGGTAGCGGGTCCCTACGAGCAGTACTTC. This encodes CASSSTLVAGPYEQYF.

This rearrangement joins TRBV28 to TRBJ2-1, with 7 bases aligning to TRBD2. The germline V gene encodes CDR1 MDHEN and CDR2 SYDVKM. Unmatched junction bases numbered 10, after V lost 11 bases and J lost 3 bases. CDR3 size: 14 residues. The CDR3 region is CASLGGSHYNEQFF. The CDR3 coding sequence is TGTGCCTCTTTAGGCGGGAGCCACTACAATGAGCAGTTCTTC.